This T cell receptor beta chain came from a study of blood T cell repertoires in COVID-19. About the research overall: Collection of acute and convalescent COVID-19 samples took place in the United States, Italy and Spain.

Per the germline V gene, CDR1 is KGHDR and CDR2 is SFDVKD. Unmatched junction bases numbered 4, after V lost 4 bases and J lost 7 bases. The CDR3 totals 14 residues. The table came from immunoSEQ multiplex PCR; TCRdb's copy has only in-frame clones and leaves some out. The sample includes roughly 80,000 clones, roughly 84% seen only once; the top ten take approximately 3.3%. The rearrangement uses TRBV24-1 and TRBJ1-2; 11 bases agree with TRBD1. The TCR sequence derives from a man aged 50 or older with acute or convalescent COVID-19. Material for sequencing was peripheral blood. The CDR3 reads CATSDPGQGGGYTF. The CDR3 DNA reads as TGTGCCACCAGTGACCCGGGACAGGGGGGTGGCTACACCTTC.